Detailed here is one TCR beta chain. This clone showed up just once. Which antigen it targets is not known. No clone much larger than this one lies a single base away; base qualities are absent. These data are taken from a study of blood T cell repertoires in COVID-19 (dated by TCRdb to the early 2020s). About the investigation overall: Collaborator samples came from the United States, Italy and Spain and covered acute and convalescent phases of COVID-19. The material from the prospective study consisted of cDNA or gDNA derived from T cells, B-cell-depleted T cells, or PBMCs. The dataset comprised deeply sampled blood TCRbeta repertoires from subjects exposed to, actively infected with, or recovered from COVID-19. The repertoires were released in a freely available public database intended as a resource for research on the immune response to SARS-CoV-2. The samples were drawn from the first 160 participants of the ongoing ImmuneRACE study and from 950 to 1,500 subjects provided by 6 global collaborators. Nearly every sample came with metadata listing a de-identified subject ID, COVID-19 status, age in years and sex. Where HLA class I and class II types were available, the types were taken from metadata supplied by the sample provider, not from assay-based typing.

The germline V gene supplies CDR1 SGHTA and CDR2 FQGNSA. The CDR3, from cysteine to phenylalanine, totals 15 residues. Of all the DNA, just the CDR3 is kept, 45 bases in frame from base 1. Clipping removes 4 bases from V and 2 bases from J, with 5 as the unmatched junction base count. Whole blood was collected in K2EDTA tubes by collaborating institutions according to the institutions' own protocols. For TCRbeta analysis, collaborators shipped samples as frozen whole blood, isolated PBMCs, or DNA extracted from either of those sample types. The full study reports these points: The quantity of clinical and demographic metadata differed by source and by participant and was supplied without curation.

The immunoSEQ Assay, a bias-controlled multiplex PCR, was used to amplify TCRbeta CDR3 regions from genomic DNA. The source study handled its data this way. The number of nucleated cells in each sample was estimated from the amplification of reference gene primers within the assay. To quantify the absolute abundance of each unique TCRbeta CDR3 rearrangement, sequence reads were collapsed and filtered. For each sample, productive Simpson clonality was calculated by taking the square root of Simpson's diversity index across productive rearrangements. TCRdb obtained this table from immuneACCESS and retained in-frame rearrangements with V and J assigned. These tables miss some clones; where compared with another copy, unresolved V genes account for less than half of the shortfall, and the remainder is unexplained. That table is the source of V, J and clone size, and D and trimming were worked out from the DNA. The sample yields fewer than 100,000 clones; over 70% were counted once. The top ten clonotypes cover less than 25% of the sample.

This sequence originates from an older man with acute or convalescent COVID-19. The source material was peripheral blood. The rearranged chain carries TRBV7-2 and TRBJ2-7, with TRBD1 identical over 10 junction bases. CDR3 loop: CASSSIGTGAYEQYF. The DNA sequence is TGTGCCAGCAGCTCCATAGGGACAGGGGCCTACGAGCAGTACTTC.